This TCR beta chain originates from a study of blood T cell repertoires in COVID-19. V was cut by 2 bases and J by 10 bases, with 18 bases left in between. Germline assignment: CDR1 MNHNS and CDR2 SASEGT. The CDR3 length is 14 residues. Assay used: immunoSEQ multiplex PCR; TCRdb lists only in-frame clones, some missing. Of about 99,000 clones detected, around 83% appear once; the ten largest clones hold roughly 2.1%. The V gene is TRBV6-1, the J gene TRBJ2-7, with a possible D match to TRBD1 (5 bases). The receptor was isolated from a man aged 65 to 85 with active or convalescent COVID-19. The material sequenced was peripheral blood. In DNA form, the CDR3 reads TGTGCCAGCAGTGAACAGGACACCACTACGTCCCAGTACTTC. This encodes CASSEQDTTTSQYF.